A selection of T cell receptor beta chains follows, all from one sample in a study of somatic mutations in cytotoxic T cells in rheumatoid arthritis. Sequencing used immunoSEQ multiplex PCR; TCRdb keeps in-frame clones, though not all of them. The sample consists of about 20,000 clones, around 70% of them appearing once. The sample was CD8+ T cells sorted from blood. Every receptor here comes from a man in his sixties in good health. Each CDR3 is given with its conserved first and last residue. The order of the fields is D gene, V gene, clone size, J gene, CDR3 DNA, CDR3 protein. A D gene is named only where the DNA matches it firmly. Expanded clones get a size class; other rows say once, few or many, or leave the size out.

>TRBD2|TRBV19|NA|TRBJ2-1
TGTGCCAGTACACTAGCGGGGGTCAATGAGCAGTTCTTC
CASTLAGVNEQFF
>TRBD2|TRBV7-8|NA|TRBJ2-7
TGTGCCAGCAGCGTACCGAGACTAGCGGGAAACGACGAGCAGTACTTC
CASSVPRLAGNDEQYF
>TRBD1|TRBV6-6|few|TRBJ2-7
TGTGCCAGCAGTCCTGGGACAGGGGCTTCCTACGAGCAGTACTTC
CASSPGTGASYEQYF
>NA|TRBV2|NA|TRBJ2-7
TGTGCCAGCAGTGAAAGATTAGATTACGAGCAGTACTTC
CASSERLDYEQYF
>NA|TRBV5-1|NA|TRBJ1-1
TGCGCCAGCAGCTTGACGGGTGGCACTGAAGCTTTCTTT
CASSLTGGTEAFF
>NA|TRBV5-6|once|TRBJ2-7
TGTGCCAGCAGCTTGGTCGTAGCGGCCTACGAGCAGTACTTC
CASSLVVAAYEQYF
>TRBD2|TRBV5-5|NA|TRBJ2-1
TGTGCCAGCAGCCAAAAAGGACTAGCGGGACCTCAGACCTACAATGAGCAGTTCTTC
CASSQKGLAGPQTYNEQFF
>NA|TRBV19|NA|TRBJ1-2
TGTGCCAGTAGTCTGCTGGACAGTAGAGGCTACACCTTC
CASSLLDSRGYTF
>NA|TRBV25-1|NA|TRBJ2-2
TGTGCCAGCAGTCCGACAGGAGGGGAGCTGTTTTTT
CASSPTGGELFF
>TRBD2|TRBV10-3|NA|TRBJ2-4
TGTGCCATCAGTGAGGGGGTAGCGGGAGCCAAAAACATTCAGTACTTC
CAISEGVAGAKNIQYF
>TRBD1|TRBV28|NA|TRBJ1-1
TGTGCCAGCAGTTTAGTAGACAGGGGAGTTGCTTTCTTT
CASSLVDRGVAFF
>NA|TRBV7-9|NA|TRBJ1-1
TGTGCCAGCAGCTTTCCTAGCCGGCGCAGGCCGAACACTGAAGCTTTCTTT
CASSFPSRRRPNTEAFF
>NA|TRBV4-1|few|TRBJ2-7
TGCGCCAGCAGCCAATTGGGAGAGGGCCTTCAGAGCTCCTACGAGCAGTACTTC
CASSQLGEGLQSSYEQYF
>NA|TRBV7-9|NA|TRBJ1-1
TGTGCCAGCAGCTTAGGAGTCACTGAAGCTTTCTTT
CASSLGVTEAFF
>TRBD2|TRBV6-5|NA|TRBJ2-3
TGTGCCAGCAGTTACTACCTCAGCGGGGGCACAGATACGCAGTATTTT
CASSYYLSGGTDTQYF
>TRBD1|TRBV2|NA|TRBJ1-2
TGTGCCAGCAGTGGGAGGACAGGGGCGAACTATGGCTACACCTTC
CASSGRTGANYGYTF
>TRBD1|TRBV29-1|NA|TRBJ2-2
TGCAGCGTTGGTTCAGGGACAGGGGTGATGCACACCGGGGAGCTGTTTTTT
CSVGSGTGVMHTGELFF
>TRBD2|TRBV11-3|NA|TRBJ2-1
TGTGCCAGCAGCCATAGCGGGAGTTTAACCTACAATGAGCAGTTCTTC
CASSHSGSLTYNEQFF
>NA|TRBV19|NA|TRBJ1-5
TGTGCCAGTATGGACATATTTAGCAATCAGCCCCAGCATTTT
CASMDIFSNQPQHF
>NA|TRBV28|once|TRBJ2-1
TGTGCCAGCAGTGCCTTGGACAGCTCCTACAATGAGCAGTTCTTC
CASSALDSSYNEQFF
>NA|TRBV11-2|NA|TRBJ2-2
TGTGCCAGCAGCTACGGCGGCAGAGAGTCCGGGGAGCTGTTTTTT
CASSYGGRESGELFF
>NA|TRBV19|NA|TRBJ2-7
TGTGCCAGTACCCAGACCGGGACATCCTCCTACGAGCAGTACTTC
CASTQTGTSSYEQYF